One and the same sample provided the 20 T cell receptor beta chains below, sequenced in a study of cytomegalovirus exposure and HLA in healthy donors (dated by TCRdb to the late 2010s). The library relied on the immunoSEQ multiplex PCR assay. The multiplex PCR relied on a mix of 60 forward primers for TCR Vbeta segments and 13 reverse primers for TCR Jbeta segments. The clones in this table, taken by TCRdb from immuneACCESS, are in-frame only. Not every clone is retained; where verified, under half of the shortfall comes from an unresolved V gene, and the cause of the rest is unknown. The sample data list 150,000 to 200,000 clones, and around 75% of these were observed just once. The ten most abundant clones make up less than 3% of the sample. The sequenced material came from PBMCs. These receptors all stem from a female donor in good health and CMV-seronegative.

This sequence joins TRBV30 and TRBJ1-2; 8 positions match TRBD1. The germline CDR1 and CDR2 sequences are GTSNPN and SVGIG (reference sequence). V gave up 2 bases and J gave up 2 bases; unmatched junction bases: 7. The CDR3 has 15 residues. CDR3 in DNA: TGTGCCTGGAGTTGGGGGACAGGAGTCAACTATGGCTACACCTTC. Protein: CAWSWGTGVNYGYTF.

This rearrangement joins TRBV19 to TRBJ1-3, with D perhaps matching TRBD1 (6 bases). The CDR3 contains 15 residues. Per the germline V gene, CDR1 is LNHDA and CDR2 is SQIVND (reference sequence). Trimming pared 1 base from V and 0 bases from J, leaving 7 bases between. CDR3: CASSIGGGSGNTIYF. The DNA for the CDR3 is TGTGCCAGTAGTATAGGAGGGGGCTCTGGAAACACCATATATTTT.

This chain links TRBV11-3 with TRBJ2-5; 9 nucleotides match TRBD1. The CDR3 is 13 amino acids. The J segment lost 6 bases and the V segment lost 5 bases, leaving 4 bases of the junction unmatched. Germline lookup yields CDR1 SGHNT and CDR2 YENEEA. The CDR3 reads CASSIGQGQTQYF. The CDR3 nucleotides read TGTGCCAGCAGCATCGGACAGGGGCAGACCCAGTACTTC.

The CDR3 protein is CASSPYTGETGELFF. The CDR3 DNA follows: TGTGCCAGCTCACCATATACAGGGGAAACCGGGGAGCTGTTTTTT. This sequence joins TRBV18 and TRBJ2-2, with 7 positions matching TRBD1. This CDR3 region has 15 residues. Per the germline V gene, CDR1 is KGHSH and CDR2 is LQKENI. V shed 2 bases, J shed 5 bases, and the junction held 5 bases outside the gene matches.

V is TRBV27 and J is TRBJ2-3; 8 nucleotides line up with TRBD1. Germline V lookup: CDR1 MNHEY, CDR2 SMNVEV (reference sequence). With V trimmed by 6 bases and J by 4 bases, 9 bases remained unmatched. The CDR3 consists of 15 residues. The CDR3 is CASREIRGPADTQYF. The CDR3 nucleotides are TGTGCCAGCAGAGAGATCAGGGGGCCCGCAGATACGCAGTATTTT.

A note on this clone: The junction departs from germline at one end; a sequencing error may be responsible. Here the CDR3 DNA reads TGTGCTAGCAGCTTACGGCAGGGCACTGAAGCTTTCTTT. Translated: CASSLRQGTEAFF. The V and J genes are TRBV7-7 and TRBJ1-1; D perhaps matches TRBD1 (5 bases). The CDR3 is 13 amino acids. From germline, CDR1 is SSHAT and CDR2 FNYEAQ (reference sequence).

The chain joins TRBV6-1 to TRBJ1-5, with D hard to call. CDR1 and CDR2 (germline): MNHNS, SASEGT. Trimming stripped 8 bases from V and 3 bases from J, with 14 bases between. CDR3 size: 14 residues. The CDR3 DNA is TGTGCCAGCGGGCCGCGGGCCTACAATCAGCCCCAGCATTTT. Amino acid sequence: CASGPRAYNQPQHF.

This chain links TRBV6-7 with TRBJ1-2; D uncertain. TRBV6-7 is known as an ORF, though its function is uncertain. Deletions cut 0 bases from V and 6 bases from J, with 8 bases between. The CDR3 length is 13 residues. The CDR3: CASSYSMADGYTF. The CDR3 bases are TGTGCCAGCAGTTACTCTATGGCAGATGGCTACACCTTC.

V and J are TRBV28 and TRBJ2-2; TRBD2 matches at 8 bases. CDR3 length equals 14 residues. V was pared by 6 bases and J by 7 bases, with 7 bases of the junction left unmatched. The germline V gene has CDR1 MDHEN and CDR2 SYDVKM. For the CDR3, the DNA is TGTGCCAGCAGCCGGACTAGCTCGGACGGGGAGCTGTTTTTT. It translates to CASSRTSSDGELFF.

The chain recombines TRBV4-3 with TRBJ2-1; D might be TRBD2 (5 bases). CDR1 is LGHNA, CDR2 YSLEER, per germline. This CDR3 comprises 16 residues. V was shortened by 0 bases and J by 2 bases, with 11 bases between the two germline ends. CDR3 DNA: TGCGCCAGCAGCCAAGACCCAAGCGGAACCTACAATGAGCAGTTCTTC. The encoded protein is CASSQDPSGTYNEQFF.

This sequence joins TRBV27 and TRBJ1-5; no definite D call. This CDR3 has 16 residues. Deletions cut 6 bases from V and 2 bases from J, with 17 bases between. Germline CDR1 MNHEY, CDR2 SMNVEV (reference sequence). The CDR3 here is CASSESQLAGNQPQHF. The CDR3 DNA sequence: TGTGCCAGCAGCGAATCCCAGCTGGCGGGCAATCAGCCCCAGCATTTT.

This clone was counted a single time. The same CDR3 can be traced to other DNA sequences in this sample. J is TRBJ1-6 and V is TRBV30, with unresolved D. The ends were cut back, 0 bases at V and 6 bases at J, with 6 bases in the middle. This CDR3 spans 13 amino acids. The V gene's germline CDR1 is GTSNPN and CDR2 SVGIG (reference sequence). CDR3 bases: TGTGCCTGGAGTGTACAAGTTAATTCACCCCTCCACTTT. As protein: CAWSVQVNSPLHF.

CDR3: CASSDDEGDGYTF. For the CDR3, the DNA is TGTGCCAGCAGTGACGATGAAGGGGATGGCTACACCTTC. The chain couples TRBV6-4 to TRBJ1-2, with D perhaps matching TRBD1 (5 bases). Trimming removed 2 bases from V and 6 bases from J, with 10 bases in between. CDR1 MRHNA and CDR2 SNTAGT come from the germline V gene. The CDR3 is 13 amino acids.

The chain uses TRBV12-5 and TRBJ2-7, with D perhaps TRBD1 (5 bases). The CDR3 sequence is 13 residues long. Deletions cut 7 bases from V and 0 bases from J, with 10 bases between. In germline, CDR1 is LGHNT, CDR2 FRNRAP. CDR3 nucleotide sequence: TGTGCTAGTGAACCAGACAGCTCCTACGAGCAGTACTTC. Translated, it gives CASEPDSSYEQYF.

This sequence joins TRBV2 and TRBJ2-2; 7 bases are a match to TRBD1. Germline lookup yields CDR1 SNHLY and CDR2 FYNNEI. This CDR3 is 15 amino acids long. V lost 6 bases, J lost 0 bases, and 4 bases stayed unmatched. CDR3 amino acids: CASRPGQSNTGELFF. DNA of the CDR3: TGTGCCAGCAGGCCGGGACAGTCGAACACCGGGGAGCTGTTTTTT. The variable domain in full, with the rest retrieved from reference TRBV2 and TRBJ2-2, is EPEVTQTPSHQVTQMGQEVILRCVPISNHLYFYWYRQILGQKVEFLVSFYNNEISEKSEIFDDQFSVERPDGSNFTLKIRSTKLEDSAMYFCASRPGQSNTGELFFGEGSRLTVL.

This clone was detected only a few times. The chain carries TRBV19 and TRBJ1-1; 7 bases map to TRBD1. Trimming took 6 bases from V and 4 from J; bases not matched to a gene: 11. The CDR3 has 15 residues. Looked up from germline, CDR1 is LNHDA and CDR2 is SQIVND (reference sequence). For the CDR3, the DNA is TGTGCCAGTAGGGGGACAGCCCTTCGGGGCACTGAAGCTTTCTTT. Encoded protein: CASRGTALRGTEAFF.

The V call is TRBV7-8, the J call TRBJ1-1; a possible D gene is TRBD1 (5 bases). Looked up from germline, CDR1 is SGHVS and CDR2 is FQNEAQ. Trimming left V 5 bases short and J 4 bases short, with 17 bases between. This CDR3 region has 15 residues. The DNA of the CDR3 is TGTGCCAGCAGCCCTGGGCCTCCCGGGGGCACTGAAGCTTTCTTT. Encoded protein: CASSPGPPGGTEAFF.

The chain recombines TRBV7-3 with TRBJ2-3; a weak D match, TRBD2 (6 bases). The V gene's germline CDR1 is SGHTA and CDR2 FQGTGA. Trimming removed 3 bases at V and 2 bases at J, with 12 bases between. The CDR3 is 15 amino acids. CDR3 nucleotides: TGTGCCAGCAGCTTTTCGGGACTCGCCACAGATACGCAGTATTTT. This translates into CASSFSGLATDTQYF.

The rearrangement joins TRBV4-1 to TRBJ2-3; TRBD2 matches 9 bases. The CDR3 extends over 15 amino acids. V shed 1 base, J shed 5 bases, and the junction held 4 bases outside the gene matches. The germline gives CDR1 MGHRA, CDR2 YSYEKL. CDR3: CASSQAAGGGDTQYF. CDR3 in DNA: TGCGCCAGCAGCCAAGCAGCGGGAGGAGGAGATACGCAGTATTTT.

This chain joins TRBV18 and TRBJ2-7; 9 bases agree with TRBD2. Looked up from germline, CDR1 is KGHSH and CDR2 is LQKENI. The CDR3 runs to 18 residues. V gave up 3 bases and J gave up 0 bases; unmatched junction bases: 12. The CDR3: CASSPGLSGRPHSYEQYF. The CDR3 DNA sequence: TGTGCCAGCTCACCGGGGCTAAGCGGGAGGCCCCACTCCTACGAGCAGTACTTC.